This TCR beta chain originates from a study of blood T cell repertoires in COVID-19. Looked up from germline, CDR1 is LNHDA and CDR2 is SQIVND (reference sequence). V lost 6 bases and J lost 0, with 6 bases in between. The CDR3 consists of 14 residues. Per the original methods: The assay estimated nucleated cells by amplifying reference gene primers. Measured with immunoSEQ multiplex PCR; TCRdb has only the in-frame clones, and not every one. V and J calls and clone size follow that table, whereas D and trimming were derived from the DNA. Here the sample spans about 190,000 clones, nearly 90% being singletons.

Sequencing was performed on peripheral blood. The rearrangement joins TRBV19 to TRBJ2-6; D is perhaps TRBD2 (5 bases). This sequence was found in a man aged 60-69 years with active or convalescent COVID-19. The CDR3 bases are TGTGCCAGTAGGGCGGGCTCTGGGGCCAACGTCCTGACTTTC. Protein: CASRAGSGANVLTF.